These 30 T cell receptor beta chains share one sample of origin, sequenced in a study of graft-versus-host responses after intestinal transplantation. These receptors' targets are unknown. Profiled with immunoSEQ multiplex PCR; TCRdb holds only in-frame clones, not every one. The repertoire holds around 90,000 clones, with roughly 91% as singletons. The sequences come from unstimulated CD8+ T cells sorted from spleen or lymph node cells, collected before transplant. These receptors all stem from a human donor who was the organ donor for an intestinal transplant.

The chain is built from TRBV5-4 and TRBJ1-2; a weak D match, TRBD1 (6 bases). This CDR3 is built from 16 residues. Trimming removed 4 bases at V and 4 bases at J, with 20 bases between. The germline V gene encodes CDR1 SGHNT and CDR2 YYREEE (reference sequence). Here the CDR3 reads CASSVGVQGPGYGYTF. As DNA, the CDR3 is TGTGCCAGCAGCGTGGGAGTACAGGGCCCCGGCTATGGCTACACCTTC.

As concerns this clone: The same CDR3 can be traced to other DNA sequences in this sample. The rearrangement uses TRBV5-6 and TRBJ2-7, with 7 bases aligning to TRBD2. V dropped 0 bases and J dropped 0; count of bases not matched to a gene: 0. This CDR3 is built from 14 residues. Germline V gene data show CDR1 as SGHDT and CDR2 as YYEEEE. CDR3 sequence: CASSLGGGSYEQYF. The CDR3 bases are TGTGCCAGCAGCTTGGGCGGGGGCTCCTACGAGCAGTACTTC.

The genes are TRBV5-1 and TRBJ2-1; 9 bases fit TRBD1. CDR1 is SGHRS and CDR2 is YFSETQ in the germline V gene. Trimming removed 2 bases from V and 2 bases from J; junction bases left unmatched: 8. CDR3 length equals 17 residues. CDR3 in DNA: TGCGCCAGCAGCTTTCTACCCTGGACAGGGGCCTACAATGAGCAGTTCTTC. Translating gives CASSFLPWTGAYNEQFF. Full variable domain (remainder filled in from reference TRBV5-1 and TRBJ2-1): KAGVTQTPRYLIKTRGQQVTLSCSPISGHRSVSWYQQTPGQGLQFLFEYFSETQRNKGNFPGRFSGRQFSNSRSEMNVSTLELGDSALYLCASSFLPWTGAYNEQFFGPGTRLTVL.

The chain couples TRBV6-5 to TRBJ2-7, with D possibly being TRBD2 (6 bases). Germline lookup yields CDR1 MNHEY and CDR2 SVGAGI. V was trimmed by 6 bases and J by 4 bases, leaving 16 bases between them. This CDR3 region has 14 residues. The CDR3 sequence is CASSYGDWAYEQYF. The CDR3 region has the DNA TGTGCCAGCAGCTACGGGGACTGGGCGTACGAGCAGTACTTC.

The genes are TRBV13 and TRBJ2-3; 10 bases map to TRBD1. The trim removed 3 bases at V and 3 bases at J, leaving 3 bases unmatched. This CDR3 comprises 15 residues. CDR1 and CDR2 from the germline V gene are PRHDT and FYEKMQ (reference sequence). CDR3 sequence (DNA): TGTGCCAGCAGCTTTCGGGGACAGGGGACAGATACGCAGTATTTT. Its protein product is CASSFRGQGTDTQYF.

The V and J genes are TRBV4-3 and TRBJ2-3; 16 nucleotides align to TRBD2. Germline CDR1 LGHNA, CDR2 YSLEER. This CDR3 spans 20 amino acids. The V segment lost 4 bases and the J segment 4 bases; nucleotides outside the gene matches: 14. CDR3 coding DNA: TGCGCCAGCAGCCGCAGACCGGGACTAGCGGGAGGGCCCGCCCCAGATACGCAGTATTTT. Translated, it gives CASSRRPGLAGGPAPDTQYF.

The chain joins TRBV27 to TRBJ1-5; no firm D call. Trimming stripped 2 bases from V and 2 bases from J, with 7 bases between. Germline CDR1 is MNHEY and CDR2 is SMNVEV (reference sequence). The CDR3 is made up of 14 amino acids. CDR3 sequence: CASSLRVGNQPQHF. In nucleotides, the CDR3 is TGTGCCAGCAGTTTACGGGTCGGCAATCAGCCCCAGCATTTT.

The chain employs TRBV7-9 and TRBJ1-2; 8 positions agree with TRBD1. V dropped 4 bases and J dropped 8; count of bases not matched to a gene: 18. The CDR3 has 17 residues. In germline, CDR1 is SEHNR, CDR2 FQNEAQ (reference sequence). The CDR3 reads CASSWTTGETGRGGYTF. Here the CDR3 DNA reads TGTGCCAGCAGCTGGACGACAGGGGAAACCGGGAGAGGCGGCTACACCTTC.

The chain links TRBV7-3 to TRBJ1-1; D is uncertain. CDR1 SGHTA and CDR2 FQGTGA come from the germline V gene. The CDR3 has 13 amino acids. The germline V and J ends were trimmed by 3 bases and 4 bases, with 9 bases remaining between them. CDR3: CASSFSGPTEAFF. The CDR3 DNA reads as TGTGCCAGCAGCTTCTCAGGCCCCACTGAAGCTTTCTTT. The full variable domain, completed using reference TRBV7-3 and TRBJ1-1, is GAGVSQTPSNKVTEKGKYVELRCDPISGHTALYWYRQSLGQGPEFLIYFQGTGAADDSGLPNDRFFAVRPEGSVSTLKIQRTERGDSAVYLCASSFSGPTEAFFGQGTRLTVV.

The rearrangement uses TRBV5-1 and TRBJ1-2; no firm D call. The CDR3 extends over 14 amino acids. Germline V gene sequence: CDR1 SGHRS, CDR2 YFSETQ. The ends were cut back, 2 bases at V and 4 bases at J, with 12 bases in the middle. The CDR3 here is CASSFWIAFYGYTF. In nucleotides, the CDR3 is TGCGCCAGCAGCTTTTGGATAGCTTTCTATGGCTACACCTTC.

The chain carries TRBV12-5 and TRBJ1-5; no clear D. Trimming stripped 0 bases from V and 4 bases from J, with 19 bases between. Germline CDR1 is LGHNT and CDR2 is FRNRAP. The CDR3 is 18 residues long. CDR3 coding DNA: TGTGCTAGTGGTTTGGTACCCCCGCTCCCAAGGAGAAATCAGCCCCAGCATTTT. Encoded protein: CASGLVPPLPRRNQPQHF.

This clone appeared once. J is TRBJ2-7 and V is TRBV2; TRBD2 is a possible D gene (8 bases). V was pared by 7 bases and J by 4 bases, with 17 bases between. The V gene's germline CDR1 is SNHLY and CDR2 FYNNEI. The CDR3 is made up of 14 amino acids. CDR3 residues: CASTPGGGQYEQYF. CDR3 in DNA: TGTGCCAGCACCCCCGGGGGGGGACAGTACGAGCAGTACTTC. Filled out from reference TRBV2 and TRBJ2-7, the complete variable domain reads EPEVTQTPSHQVTQMGQEVILRCVPISNHLYFYWYRQILGQKVEFLVSFYNNEISEKSEIFDDQFSVERPDGSNFTLKIRSTKLEDSAMYFCASTPGGGQYEQYFGPGTRLTVT.

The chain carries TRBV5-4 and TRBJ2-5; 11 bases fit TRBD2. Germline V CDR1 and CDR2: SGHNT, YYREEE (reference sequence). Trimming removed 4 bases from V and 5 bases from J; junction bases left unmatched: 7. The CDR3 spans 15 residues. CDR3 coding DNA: TGTGCCAGCAGCCTCGGGACTAGCGGTCTGGAGACCCAGTACTTC. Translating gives CASSLGTSGLETQYF.

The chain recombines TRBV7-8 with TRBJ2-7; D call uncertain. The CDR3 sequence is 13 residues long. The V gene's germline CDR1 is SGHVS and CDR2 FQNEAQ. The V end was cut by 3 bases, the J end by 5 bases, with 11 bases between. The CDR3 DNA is TGTGCCAGCAGCTTCCGAGGAAGGCACGAGCAGTACTTC. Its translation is CASSFRGRHEQYF.

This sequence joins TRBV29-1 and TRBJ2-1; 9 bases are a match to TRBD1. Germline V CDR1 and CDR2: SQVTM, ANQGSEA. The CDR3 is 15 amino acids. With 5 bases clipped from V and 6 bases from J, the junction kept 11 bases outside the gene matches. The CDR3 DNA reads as TGCAGCGTTTCGTCTCGGACAGGGGAGACCAATGAGCAGTTCTTC. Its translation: CSVSSRTGETNEQFF.

This chain's CDR3 is CASSSLRRGGNEKLFF. In nucleotides, the CDR3 is TGTGCCAGCAGCTCATTGAGACGGGGAGGGAATGAAAAACTGTTTTTT. This chain links TRBV13 with TRBJ1-4; D unclear. This CDR3 region has 16 residues. Germline V gives CDR1 PRHDT, CDR2 FYEKMQ (reference sequence). V shed 4 bases and J shed 5 bases, with 17 bases lying between them.

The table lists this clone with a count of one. The CDR3: CASTRGGVYKAHNEQFF. The CDR3, as DNA: TGTGCCAGCACCCGCGGGGGAGTCTATAAAGCCCACAATGAGCAGTTCTTC. The chain has TRBV5-6 and TRBJ2-1; 7 bases are a match to TRBD2. The CDR3 spans 17 residues. Germline lookup yields CDR1 SGHDT and CDR2 YYEEEE. Trimming at V came to 6 bases and at J to 5 bases, leaving 17 bases not matched to a gene.

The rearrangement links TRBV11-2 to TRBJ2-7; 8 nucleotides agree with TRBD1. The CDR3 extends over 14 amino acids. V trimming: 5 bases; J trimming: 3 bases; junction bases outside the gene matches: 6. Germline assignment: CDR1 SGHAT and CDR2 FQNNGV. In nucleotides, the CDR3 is TGTGCCAGCAGCCCCGGCACAGGGGGCTACGAGCAGTACTTC. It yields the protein CASSPGTGGYEQYF.

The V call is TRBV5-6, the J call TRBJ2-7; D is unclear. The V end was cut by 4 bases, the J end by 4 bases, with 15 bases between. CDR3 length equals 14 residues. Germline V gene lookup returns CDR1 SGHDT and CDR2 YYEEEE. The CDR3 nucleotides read TGTGCCAGCAGCCCACTCGGAAACGGGTACGAGCAGTACTTC. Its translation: CASSPLGNGYEQYF.

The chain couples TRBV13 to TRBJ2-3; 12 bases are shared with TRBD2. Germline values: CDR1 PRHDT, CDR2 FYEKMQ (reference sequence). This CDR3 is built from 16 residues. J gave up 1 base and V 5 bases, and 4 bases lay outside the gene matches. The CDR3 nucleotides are TGTGCCAGCAGCACGCGACTAGCGGGAGGCACAGATACGCAGTATTTT. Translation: CASSTRLAGGTDTQYF.

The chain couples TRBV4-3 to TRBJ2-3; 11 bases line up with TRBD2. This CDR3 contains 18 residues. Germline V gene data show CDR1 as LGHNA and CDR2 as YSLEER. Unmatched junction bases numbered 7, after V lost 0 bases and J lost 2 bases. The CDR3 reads CASSQEKATSGATDTQYF. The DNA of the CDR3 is TGCGCCAGCAGCCAAGAAAAGGCGACTAGCGGGGCCACAGATACGCAGTATTTT.

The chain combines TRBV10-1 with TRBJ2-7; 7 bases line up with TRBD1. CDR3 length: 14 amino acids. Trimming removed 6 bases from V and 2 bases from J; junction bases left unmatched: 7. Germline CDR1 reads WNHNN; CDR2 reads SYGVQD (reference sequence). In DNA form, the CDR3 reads TGCGCCAGCAGACCGACAGGGATGACCTACGAGCAGTACTTC. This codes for CASRPTGMTYEQYF.

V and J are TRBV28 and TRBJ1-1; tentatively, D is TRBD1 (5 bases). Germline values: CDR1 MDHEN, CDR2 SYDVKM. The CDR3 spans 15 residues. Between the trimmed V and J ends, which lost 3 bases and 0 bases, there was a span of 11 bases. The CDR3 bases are TGTGCCAGCAGTTTCTCCAGGACACTGAACACTGAAGCTTTCTTT. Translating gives CASSFSRTLNTEAFF.

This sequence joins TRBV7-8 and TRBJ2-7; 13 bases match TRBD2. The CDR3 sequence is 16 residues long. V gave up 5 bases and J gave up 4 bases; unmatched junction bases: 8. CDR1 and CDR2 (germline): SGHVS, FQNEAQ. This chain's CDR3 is CASSAGLAGVEYEQYF. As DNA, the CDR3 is TGTGCCAGCAGCGCCGGACTAGCGGGAGTAGAGTACGAGCAGTACTTC.

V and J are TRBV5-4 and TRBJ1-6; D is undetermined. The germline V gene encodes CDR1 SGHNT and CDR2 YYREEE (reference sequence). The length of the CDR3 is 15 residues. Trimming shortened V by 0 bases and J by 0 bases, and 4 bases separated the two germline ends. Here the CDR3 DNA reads TGTGCCAGCAGCTTGGGTAGCTCCTATAATTCACCCCTCCACTTT. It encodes CASSLGSSYNSPLHF.

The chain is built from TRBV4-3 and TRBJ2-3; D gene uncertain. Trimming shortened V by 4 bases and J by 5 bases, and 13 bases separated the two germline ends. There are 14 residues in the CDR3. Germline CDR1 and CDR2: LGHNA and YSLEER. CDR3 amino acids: CASSPHRFGDTQYF. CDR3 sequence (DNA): TGCGCCAGCAGCCCGCACAGATTTGGAGATACGCAGTATTTT.

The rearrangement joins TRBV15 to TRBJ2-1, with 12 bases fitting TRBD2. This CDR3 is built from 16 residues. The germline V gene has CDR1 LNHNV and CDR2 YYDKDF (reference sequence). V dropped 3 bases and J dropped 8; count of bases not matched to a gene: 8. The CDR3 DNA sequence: TGTGCCACCAGCAGGGAGACTAGCGGGAGCGTCTATGAGCAGTTCTTC. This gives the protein CATSRETSGSVYEQFF. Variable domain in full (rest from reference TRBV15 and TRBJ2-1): DAMVIQNPRYQVTQFGKPVTLSCSQTLNHNVMYWYQQKSSQAPKLLFHYYDKDFNNEADTPDNFQSRRPNTSFCFLDIRSPGLGDTAMYLCATSRETSGSVYEQFFGPGTRLTVL.

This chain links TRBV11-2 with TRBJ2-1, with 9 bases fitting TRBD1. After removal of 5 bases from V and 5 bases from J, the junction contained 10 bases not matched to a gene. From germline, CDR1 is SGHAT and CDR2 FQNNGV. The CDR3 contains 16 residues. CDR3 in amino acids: CASSTNRGRIHNEQFF. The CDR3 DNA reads TGTGCCAGCAGCACAAACAGGGGGCGCATACACAATGAGCAGTTCTTC. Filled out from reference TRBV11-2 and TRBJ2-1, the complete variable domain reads EAGVAQSPRYKIIEKRQSVAFWCNPISGHATLYWYQQILGQGPKLLIQFQNNGVVDDSQLPKDRFSAERLKGVDSTLKIQPAKLEDSAVYLCASSTNRGRIHNEQFFGPGTRLTVL.

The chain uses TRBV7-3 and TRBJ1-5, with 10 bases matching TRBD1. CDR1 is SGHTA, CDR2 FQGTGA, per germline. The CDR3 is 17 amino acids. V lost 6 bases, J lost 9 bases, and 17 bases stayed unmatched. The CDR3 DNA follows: TGTGCCAGCAGAGATTCCGGGACAGGGGCCCTAATCACGCCCCAGCATTTT. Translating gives CASRDSGTGALITPQHF.

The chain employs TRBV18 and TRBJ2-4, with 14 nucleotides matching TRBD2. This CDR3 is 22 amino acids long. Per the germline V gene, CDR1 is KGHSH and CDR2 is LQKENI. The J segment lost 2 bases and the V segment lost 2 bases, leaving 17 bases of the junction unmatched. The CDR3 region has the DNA TGTGCCAGCTCACCAGCGATGTCCCTAGGACTAGCGGGAGGTAGGTCCAAAAACATTCAGTACTTC. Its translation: CASSPAMSLGLAGGRSKNIQYF. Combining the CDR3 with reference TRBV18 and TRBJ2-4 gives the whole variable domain NAGVMQNPRHLVRRRGQEARLRCSPMKGHSHVYWYRQLPEEGLKFMVYLQKENIIDESGMPKERFSAEFPKEGPSILRIQQVVRGDSAAYFCASSPAMSLGLAGGRSKNIQYFGAGTRLSVL.